Reported below is one T cell receptor (beta chain). Its antigen is not identified. Sequence at one end of the junction differs from germline and may be a read error. At collection, donors were nominally healthy, but unrecorded immune exposures were probable. This CDR3 is 16 amino acids long. Germline V lookup: CDR1 SGHRS, CDR2 YFSETQ. Vbeta (60) and Jbeta (13) primers were used in the PCR. Assay used: immunoSEQ multiplex PCR; TCRdb lists only in-frame clones, some missing. The sample records approximately 130,000 clones, almost 85% being singletons. The sample is drawn from a study of cytomegalovirus exposure and HLA in healthy donors. Overall study results and limits: The productive fraction for most TCR beta V segments was about 87% or about 30% in an earlier analysis. When presence/absence was analysed, sequencing depth was taken to be roughly uniform across donors. Later analysis showed most CMV-associated TCR beta chains appearing HLA-restricted.

This receptor was identified in a woman aged 18-29 years in good health and CMV-seronegative. The sequenced sample consisted of PBMCs. This chain uses TRBV5-1 with TRBJ2-6; a possible D gene is TRBD1 (5 bases). The chain's CDR3 is CASSYGRNSGANGLTF. In DNA form, the CDR3 reads TGCGCCAGCAGCTACGGCAGGAACTCTGGGGCCAACGGCCTGACTTTC. The variable domain in full, with the rest retrieved from reference TRBV5-1 and TRBJ2-6, is KAGVTQTPRYLIKTRGQQVTLSCSPISGHRSVSWYQQTPGQGLQFLFEYFSETQRNKGNFPGRFSGRQFSNSRSEMNVSTLELGDSALYLCASSYGRNSGANGLTFGAGSRLTVL.